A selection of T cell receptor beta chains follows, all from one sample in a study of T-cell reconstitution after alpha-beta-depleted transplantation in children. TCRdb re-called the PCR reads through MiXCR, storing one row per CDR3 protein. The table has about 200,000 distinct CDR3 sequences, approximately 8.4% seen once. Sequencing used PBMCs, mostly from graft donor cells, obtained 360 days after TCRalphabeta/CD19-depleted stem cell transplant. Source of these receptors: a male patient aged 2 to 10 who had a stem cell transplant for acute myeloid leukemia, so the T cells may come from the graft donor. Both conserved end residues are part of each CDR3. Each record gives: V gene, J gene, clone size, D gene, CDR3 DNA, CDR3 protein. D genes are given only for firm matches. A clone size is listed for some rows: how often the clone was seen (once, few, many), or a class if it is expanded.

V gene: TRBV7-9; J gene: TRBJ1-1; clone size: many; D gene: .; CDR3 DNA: TGTGCCAGCAGCTCTCAGGGTGTAGCTTTCTTT; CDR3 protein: CASSSQGVAFF
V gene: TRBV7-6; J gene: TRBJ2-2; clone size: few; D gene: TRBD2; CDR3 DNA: TGTGCCAGCAGCAAGGGACTAGTGCATACCGGGGAGCTGTTTTTT; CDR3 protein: CASSKGLVHTGELFF
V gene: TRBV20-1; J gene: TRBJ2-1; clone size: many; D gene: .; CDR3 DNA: TGCAGTGCCCCAAGGGACCGCTACAATGAGCAGTTCTTC; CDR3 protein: CSAPRDRYNEQFF
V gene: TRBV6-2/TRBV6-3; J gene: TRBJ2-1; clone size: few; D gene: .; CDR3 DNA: TGTGCCAGCAGTTACCGGGGGGCTGTTTACGAGCAGTTCTTC; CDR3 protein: CASSYRGAVYEQFF
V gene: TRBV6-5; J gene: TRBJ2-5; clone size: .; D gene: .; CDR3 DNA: TGTGCCAGCAGTTACTGGGGGCTGGGAGAGACCCAGTACTTC; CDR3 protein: CASSYWGLGETQYF
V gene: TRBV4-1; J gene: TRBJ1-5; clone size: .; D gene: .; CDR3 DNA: TGCGCCAGCAGCCAAGATGGGGGTTCCGATCAGCCCCAGCATTTT; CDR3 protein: CASSQDGGSDQPQHF
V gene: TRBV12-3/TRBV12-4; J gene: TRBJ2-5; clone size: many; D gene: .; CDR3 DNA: TGTGCCAGCAGTTTTATCCAAGAGACCCAGTACTTC; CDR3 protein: CASSFIQETQYF
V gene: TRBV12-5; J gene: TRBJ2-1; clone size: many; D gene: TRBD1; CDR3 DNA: TGTGCTAGTGGTTTGTCTACAGGGGGCCGGGAGCAGTTCTTC; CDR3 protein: CASGLSTGGREQFF
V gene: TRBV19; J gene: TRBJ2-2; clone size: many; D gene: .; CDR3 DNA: TGTGCCAGTGCCTGGACGGCATTTGATACCGGGGAGCTGTTTTTT; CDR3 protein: CASAWTAFDTGELFF
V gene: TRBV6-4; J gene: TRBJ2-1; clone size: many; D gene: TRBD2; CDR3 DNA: TGTGCCAGCAGTGAGGAGTGGGAGGGCGCCTACAATGAGCAGTTCTTC; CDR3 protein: CASSEEWEGAYNEQFF
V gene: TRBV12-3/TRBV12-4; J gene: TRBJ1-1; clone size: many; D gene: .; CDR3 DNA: TGTGCCAGCAGTTTTCAAGAGAACACTGAAGCTTTCTTT; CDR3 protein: CASSFQENTEAFF